This T cell receptor beta chain was found in a study of Ad26.COV2.S vaccination and SARS-CoV-2 variants. Of note for this clone: What it binds is unknown.

Treatment in this sample: approximately 18 received Ad26.COV2.S at low or high dose, single or two shots; 5 received placebo; per-sample allocation not given. After the first vaccine or placebo injection, samples were drawn on day 63. Recruitment in Boston yielded a donor of adult age, 18-55 years. This CDR3 spans 14 amino acids. CDR1 is GTSNPN, CDR2 SVGIG, per germline (reference sequence). With 1 base clipped from V and 10 bases from J, the junction kept 6 bases outside the gene matches. Libraries were prepared by immunoSEQ multiplex PCR; TCRdb keeps only in-frame clonotypes and omits some of them. The table records roughly 700,000 clones, approximately 88% of them present only once. The study's findings and limits: For non-spike TCRs, breadth in vaccine recipients resembled that in placebo recipients. Analyses of TCR breadth and depth may have underestimated total T cell responses. Compared with placebo recipients, vaccine recipients had higher spike-specific TCR breadth.

The sequence derives from a person between 18 and 60 years old who received the Ad26.COV2.S COVID-19 vaccine or a placebo. The chain has TRBV30 and TRBJ1-6; 8 nucleotides agree with TRBD1. The specimen comprised peripheral blood, sampled in a trial of Ad26.COV2.S vaccine versus placebo. CDR3 protein: CAWSATGGFSPLHF. Written as DNA, the CDR3 is TGTGCCTGGAGTGCCACAGGGGGTTTCTCACCCCTCCACTTT.